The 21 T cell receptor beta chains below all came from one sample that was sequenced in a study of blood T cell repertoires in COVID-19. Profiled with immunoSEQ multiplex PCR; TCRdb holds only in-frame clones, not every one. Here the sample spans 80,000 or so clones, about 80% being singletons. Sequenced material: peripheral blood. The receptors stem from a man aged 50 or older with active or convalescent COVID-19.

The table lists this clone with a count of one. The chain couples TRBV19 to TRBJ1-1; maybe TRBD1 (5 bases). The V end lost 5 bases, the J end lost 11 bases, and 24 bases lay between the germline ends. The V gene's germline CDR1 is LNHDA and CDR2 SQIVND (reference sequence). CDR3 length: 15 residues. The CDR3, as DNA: TGTGCCAGTAGTCGTCGGGAGGAGGGGCGGTGGGATGCTTTCTTT. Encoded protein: CASSRREEGRWDAFF.

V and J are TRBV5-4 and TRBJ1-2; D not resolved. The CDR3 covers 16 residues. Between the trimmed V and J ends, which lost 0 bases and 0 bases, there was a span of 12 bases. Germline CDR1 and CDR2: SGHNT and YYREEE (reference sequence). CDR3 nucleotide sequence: TGTGCCAGCAGCTTGGGTCTCGGTGTGTCTAACTATGGCTACACCTTC. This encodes CASSLGLGVSNYGYTF.

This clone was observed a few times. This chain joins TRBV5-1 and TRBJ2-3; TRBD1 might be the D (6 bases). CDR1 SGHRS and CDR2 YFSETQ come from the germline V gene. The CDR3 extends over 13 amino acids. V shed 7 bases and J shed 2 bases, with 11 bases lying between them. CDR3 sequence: CASGPGATDTQYF. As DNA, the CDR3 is TGCGCCAGCGGACCAGGGGCCACAGATACGCAGTATTTT.

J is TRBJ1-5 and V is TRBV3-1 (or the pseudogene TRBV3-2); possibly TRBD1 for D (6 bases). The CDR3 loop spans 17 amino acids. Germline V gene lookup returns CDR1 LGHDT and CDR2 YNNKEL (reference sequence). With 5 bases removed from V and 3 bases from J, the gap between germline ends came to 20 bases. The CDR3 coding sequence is TGTGCCAGCAGCAAATCCCTACCGGGACACAACAATCAGCCCCAGCATTTT. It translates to CASSKSLPGHNNQPQHF.

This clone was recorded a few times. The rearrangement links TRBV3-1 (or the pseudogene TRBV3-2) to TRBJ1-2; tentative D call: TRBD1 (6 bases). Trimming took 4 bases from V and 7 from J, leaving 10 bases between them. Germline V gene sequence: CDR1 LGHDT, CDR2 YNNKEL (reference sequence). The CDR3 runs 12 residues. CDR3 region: CASSRGGGGYTF. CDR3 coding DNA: TGTGCCAGCAGCCGTGGGGGCGGTGGCTACACCTTC.

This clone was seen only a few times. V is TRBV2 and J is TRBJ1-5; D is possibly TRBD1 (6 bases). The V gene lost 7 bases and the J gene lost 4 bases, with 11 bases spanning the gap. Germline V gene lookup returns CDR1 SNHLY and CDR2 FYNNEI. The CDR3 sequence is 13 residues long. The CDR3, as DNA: TGTGCCAGCACGACAGGTTGGAATCAGCCCCAGCATTTT. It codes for CASTTGWNQPQHF. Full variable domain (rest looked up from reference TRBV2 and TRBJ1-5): EPEVTQTPSHQVTQMGQEVILRCVPISNHLYFYWYRQILGQKVEFLVSFYNNEISEKSEIFDDQFSVERPDGSNFTLKIRSTKLEDSAMYFCASTTGWNQPQHFGDGTRLSIL.

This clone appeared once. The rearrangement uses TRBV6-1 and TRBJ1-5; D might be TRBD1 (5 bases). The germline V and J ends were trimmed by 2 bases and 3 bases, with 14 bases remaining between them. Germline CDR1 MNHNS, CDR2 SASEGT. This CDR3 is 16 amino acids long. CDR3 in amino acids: CASSESSRAFNQPQHF. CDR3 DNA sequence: TGTGCCAGCAGTGAATCAAGCAGGGCCTTCAATCAGCCCCAGCATTTT.

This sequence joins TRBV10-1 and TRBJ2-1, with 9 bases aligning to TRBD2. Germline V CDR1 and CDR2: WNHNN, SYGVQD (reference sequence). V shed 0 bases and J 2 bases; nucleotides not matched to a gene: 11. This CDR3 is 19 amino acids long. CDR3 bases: TGCGCCAGCAGTGAGTCGCGGCTAGCGGGGCCAACTACCTACAATGAGCAGTTCTTC. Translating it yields CASSESRLAGPTTYNEQFF.

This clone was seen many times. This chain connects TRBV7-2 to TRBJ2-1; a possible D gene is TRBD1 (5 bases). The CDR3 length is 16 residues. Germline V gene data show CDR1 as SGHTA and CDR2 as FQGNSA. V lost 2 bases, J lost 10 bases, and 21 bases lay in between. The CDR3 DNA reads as TGTGCCAGCAGCTTAAGGGCGGTGACAGACCACGGCGAGCAGTTCTTC. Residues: CASSLRAVTDHGEQFF. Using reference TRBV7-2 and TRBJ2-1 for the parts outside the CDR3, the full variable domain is GAGVSQSPSNKVTEKGKDVELRCDPISGHTALYWYRQSLGQGLEFLIYFQGNSAPDKSGLPSDRFSAERTGGSVSTLTIQRTQQEDSAVYLCASSLRAVTDHGEQFFGPGTRLTVL.

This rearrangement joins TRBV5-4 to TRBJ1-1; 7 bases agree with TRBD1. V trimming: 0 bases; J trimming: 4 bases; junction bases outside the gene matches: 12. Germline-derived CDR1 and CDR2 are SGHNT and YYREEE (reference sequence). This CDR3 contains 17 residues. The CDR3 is CASSLGPLAQGSTEAFF. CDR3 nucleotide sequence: TGTGCCAGCAGCTTGGGCCCCCTGGCACAGGGGTCCACTGAAGCTTTCTTT.

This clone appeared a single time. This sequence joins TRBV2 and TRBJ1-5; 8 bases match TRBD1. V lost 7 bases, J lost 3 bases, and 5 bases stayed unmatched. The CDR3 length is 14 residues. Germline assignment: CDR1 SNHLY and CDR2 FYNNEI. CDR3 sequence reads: CASKLQGDNQPQHF. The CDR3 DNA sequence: TGTGCCAGCAAACTACAGGGGGACAATCAGCCCCAGCATTTT.

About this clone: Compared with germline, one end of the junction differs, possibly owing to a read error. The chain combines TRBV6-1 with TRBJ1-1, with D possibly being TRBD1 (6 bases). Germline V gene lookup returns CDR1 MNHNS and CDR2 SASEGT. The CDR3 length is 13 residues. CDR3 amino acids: CASSESGTPEAFF. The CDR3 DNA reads TGTGCCAGCAGTGAATCGGGGACACCTGAGGCTTTCTTT.

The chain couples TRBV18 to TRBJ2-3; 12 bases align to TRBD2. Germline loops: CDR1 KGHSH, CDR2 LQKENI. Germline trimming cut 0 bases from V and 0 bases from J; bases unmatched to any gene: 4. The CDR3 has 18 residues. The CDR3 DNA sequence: TGTGCCAGCTCACCACCTAGGACTAGCGGGACTAGCACAGATACGCAGTATTTT. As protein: CASSPPRTSGTSTDTQYF. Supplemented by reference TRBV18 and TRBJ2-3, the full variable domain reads NAGVMQNPRHLVRRRGQEARLRCSPMKGHSHVYWYRQLPEEGLKFMVYLQKENIIDESGMPKERFSAEFPKEGPSILRIQQVVRGDSAAYFCASSPPRTSGTSTDTQYFGPGTRLTVL.

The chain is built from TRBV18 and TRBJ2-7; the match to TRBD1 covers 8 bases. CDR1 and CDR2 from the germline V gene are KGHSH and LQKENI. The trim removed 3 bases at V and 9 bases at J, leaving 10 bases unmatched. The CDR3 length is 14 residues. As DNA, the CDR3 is TGTGCCAGCTCACCGGGACAGGAAACCGCGGGGCAGTACTTC. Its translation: CASSPGQETAGQYF.

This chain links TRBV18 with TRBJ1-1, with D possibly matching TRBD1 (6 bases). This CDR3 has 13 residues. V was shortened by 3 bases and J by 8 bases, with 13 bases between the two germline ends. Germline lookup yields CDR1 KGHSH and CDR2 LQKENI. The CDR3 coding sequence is TGTGCCAGCTCACCCCCCACAGGGCCAGAAGCTTTCTTT. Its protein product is CASSPPTGPEAFF.

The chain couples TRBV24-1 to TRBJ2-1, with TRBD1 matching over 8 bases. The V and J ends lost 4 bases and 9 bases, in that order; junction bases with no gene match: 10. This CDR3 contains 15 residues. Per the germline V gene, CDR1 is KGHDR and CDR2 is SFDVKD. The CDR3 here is CATSDPGGDLGEQFF. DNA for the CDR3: TGTGCCACCAGTGACCCAGGGGGCGACTTAGGTGAGCAGTTCTTC.

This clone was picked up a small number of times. The CDR3 region is CASSPGTGYRSPLHF. DNA of the CDR3: TGTGCCAGCAGCCCCGGGACAGGGTATCGATCACCCCTCCACTTT. The rearrangement uses TRBV7-2 and TRBJ1-6, with TRBD1 matching 9 bases. V was clipped by 5 bases and J by 10 bases; unmatched bases: 9. Germline V gene sequence: CDR1 SGHTA, CDR2 FQGNSA. The CDR3 runs to 15 residues. Together with reference TRBV7-2 and TRBJ1-6, the CDR3 gives the full variable domain: GAGVSQSPSNKVTEKGKDVELRCDPISGHTALYWYRQSLGQGLEFLIYFQGNSAPDKSGLPSDRFSAERTGGSVSTLTIQRTQQEDSAVYLCASSPGTGYRSPLHFGNGTRLTVT.

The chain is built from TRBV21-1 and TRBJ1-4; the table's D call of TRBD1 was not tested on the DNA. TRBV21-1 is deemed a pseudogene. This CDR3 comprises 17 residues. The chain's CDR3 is CASSYWARGPTNEKLFF. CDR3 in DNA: TGTGCCAGCAGCTATTGGGCCAGGGGCCCAACTAATGAAAAACTGTTTTTT.

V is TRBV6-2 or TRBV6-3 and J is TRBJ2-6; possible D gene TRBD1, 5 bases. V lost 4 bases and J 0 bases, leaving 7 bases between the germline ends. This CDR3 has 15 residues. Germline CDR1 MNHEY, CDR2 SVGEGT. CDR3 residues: CASSLDNSGANVLTF. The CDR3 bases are TGTGCCAGCAGTTTGGACAACTCTGGGGCCAACGTCCTGACTTTC.

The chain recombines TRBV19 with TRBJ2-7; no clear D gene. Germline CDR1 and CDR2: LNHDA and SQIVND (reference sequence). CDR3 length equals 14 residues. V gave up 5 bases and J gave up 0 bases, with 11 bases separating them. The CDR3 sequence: CASSPSGASYEQYF. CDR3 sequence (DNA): TGTGCCAGTAGTCCCTCCGGTGCCTCCTACGAGCAGTACTTC.

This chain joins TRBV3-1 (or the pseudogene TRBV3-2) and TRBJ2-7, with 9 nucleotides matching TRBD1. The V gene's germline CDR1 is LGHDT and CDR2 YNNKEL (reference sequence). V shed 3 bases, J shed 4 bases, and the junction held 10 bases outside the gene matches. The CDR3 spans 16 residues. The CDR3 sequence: CASSQSRGTGNYEQYF. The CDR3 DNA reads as TGTGCCAGCAGCCAGAGCCGGGGGACAGGGAATTACGAGCAGTACTTC.